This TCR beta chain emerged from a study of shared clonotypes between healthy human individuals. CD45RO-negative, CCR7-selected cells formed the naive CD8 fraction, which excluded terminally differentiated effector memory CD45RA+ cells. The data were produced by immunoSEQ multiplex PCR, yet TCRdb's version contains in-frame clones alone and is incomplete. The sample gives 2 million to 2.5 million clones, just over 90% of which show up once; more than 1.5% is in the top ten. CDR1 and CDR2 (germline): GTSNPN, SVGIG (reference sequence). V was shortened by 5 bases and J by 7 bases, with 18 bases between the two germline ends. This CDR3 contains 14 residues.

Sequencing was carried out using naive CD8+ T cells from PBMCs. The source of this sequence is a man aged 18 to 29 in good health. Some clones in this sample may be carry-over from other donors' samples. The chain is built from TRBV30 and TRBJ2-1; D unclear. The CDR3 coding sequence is TGTGCCTGGTGGACGGCGGAGCTCGGAAATGAGCAGTTCTTC. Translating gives CAWWTAELGNEQFF.